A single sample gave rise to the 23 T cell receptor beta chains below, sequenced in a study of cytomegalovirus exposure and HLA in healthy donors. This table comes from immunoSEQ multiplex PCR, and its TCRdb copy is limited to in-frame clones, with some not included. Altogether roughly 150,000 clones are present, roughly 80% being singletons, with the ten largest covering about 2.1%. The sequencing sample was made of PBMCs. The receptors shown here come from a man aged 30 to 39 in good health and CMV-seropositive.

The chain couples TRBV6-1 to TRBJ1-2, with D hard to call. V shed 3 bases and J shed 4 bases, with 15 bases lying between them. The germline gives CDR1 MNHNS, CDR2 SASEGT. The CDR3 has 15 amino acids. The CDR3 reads CASSENLEAGYGYTF. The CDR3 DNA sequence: TGTGCCAGCAGTGAGAACCTAGAGGCTGGCTATGGCTACACCTTC.

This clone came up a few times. The chain's CDR3 is CASSYDRGTYNSPLHF. Here the CDR3 DNA reads TGCGCCAGCAGCTACGACAGGGGAACCTATAATTCACCCCTCCACTTT. This chain uses TRBV5-1 with TRBJ1-6, with TRBD1 matching 8 bases. After removal of 3 bases from V and 2 bases from J, the junction contained 4 bases not matched to a gene. Germline V gene lookup returns CDR1 SGHRS and CDR2 YFSETQ. CDR3 length: 16 amino acids.

For the CDR3, the DNA is TGTGCCATCAGTGCCACTAAGGCTAGCGGGCGGGCCGGGGCAGATACGCAGTATTTT. Its protein is CAISATKASGRAGADTQYF. V is TRBV10-3 and J is TRBJ2-3; 8 positions match TRBD2. The V gene's germline CDR1 is ENHRY and CDR2 SYGVKD. V shed 4 bases, J shed 4 bases, and the junction held 19 bases outside the gene matches. The CDR3 has 19 residues.

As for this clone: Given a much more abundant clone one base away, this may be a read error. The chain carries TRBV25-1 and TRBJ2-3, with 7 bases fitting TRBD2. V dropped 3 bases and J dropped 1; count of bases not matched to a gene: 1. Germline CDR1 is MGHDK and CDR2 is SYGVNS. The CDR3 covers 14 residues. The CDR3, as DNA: TGTGCCAGCAGTGAGGGGGGGGGCACAGATACGCAGTATTTT. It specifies CASSEGGGTDTQYF.

In DNA form, the CDR3 reads TGTGCCAGCAGCTTGGTGCTGGGGGACTCGGGAAAGCAGTACTTC. Amino acids: CASSLVLGDSGKQYF. The rearrangement joins TRBV5-5 to TRBJ2-7, with D perhaps matching TRBD2 (6 bases). There are 15 residues in the CDR3. V was clipped by 0 bases and J by 8 bases, with 18 bases between them. The germline gives CDR1 SGHKS, CDR2 YYEKEE (reference sequence).

The chain's CDR3 is CASSLEQGRIGYTF. The CDR3, as DNA: TGTGCCAGCAGCTTGGAACAGGGTAGAATAGGCTACACCTTC. The gene calls are TRBV5-8 and TRBJ1-2; a weak D match, TRBD1 (6 bases). The V end was cut by 0 bases, the J end by 8 bases, with 14 bases between. The CDR3 is 14 residues long. Germline CDR1 is SGHTS and CDR2 is YDEGEE. Full variable domain (remainder filled in from reference TRBV5-8 and TRBJ1-2): EAGVTQSPTHLIKTRGQQATLRCSPISGHTSVYWYQQALGLGLQFLLWYDEGEERNRGNFPPRFSGRQFPNYSSELNVNALELEDSALYLCASSLEQGRIGYTFGSGTRLTVV.

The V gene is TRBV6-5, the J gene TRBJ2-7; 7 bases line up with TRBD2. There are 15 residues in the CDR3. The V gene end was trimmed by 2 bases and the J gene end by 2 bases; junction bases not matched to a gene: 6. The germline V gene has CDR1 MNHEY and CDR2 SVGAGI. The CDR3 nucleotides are TGTGCCAGCAGTTACGGGGGAGGGTCCACCTACGAGCAGTACTTC. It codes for CASSYGGGSTYEQYF.

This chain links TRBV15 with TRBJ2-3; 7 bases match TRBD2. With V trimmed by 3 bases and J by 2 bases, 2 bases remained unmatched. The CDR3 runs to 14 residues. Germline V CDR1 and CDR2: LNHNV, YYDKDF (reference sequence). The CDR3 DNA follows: TGTGCCACCAGCAGGGGGACTACCACAGATACGCAGTATTTT. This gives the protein CATSRGTTTDTQYF.

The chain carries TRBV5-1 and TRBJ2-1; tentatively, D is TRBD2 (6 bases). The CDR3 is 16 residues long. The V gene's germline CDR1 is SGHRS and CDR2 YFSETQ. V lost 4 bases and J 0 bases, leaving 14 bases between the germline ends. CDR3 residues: CASSPDAGSSYNEQFF. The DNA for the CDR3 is TGCGCCAGCAGCCCCGACGCGGGGAGCTCCTACAATGAGCAGTTCTTC.

In DNA form, the CDR3 reads TGTGCCAGCACAATACTTCATTACCAAGAGACCCAGTACTTC. Protein product: CASTILHYQETQYF. The chain joins TRBV7-2 to TRBJ2-5; D unclear. Germline V gene sequence: CDR1 SGHTA, CDR2 FQGNSA. Trimming took off 7 bases at V and 0 bases at J, with 12 bases between the two ends. The CDR3 runs 14 residues.

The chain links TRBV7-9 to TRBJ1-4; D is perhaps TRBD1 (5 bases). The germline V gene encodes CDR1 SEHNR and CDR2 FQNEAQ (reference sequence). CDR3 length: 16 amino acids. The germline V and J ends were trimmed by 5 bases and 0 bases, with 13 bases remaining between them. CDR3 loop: CASSPFWGATNEKLFF. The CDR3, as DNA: TGTGCCAGCAGCCCCTTCTGGGGGGCAACTAATGAAAAACTGTTTTTT. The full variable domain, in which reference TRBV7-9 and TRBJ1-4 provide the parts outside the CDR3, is DTGVSQNPRHKITKRGQNVTFRCDPISEHNRLYWYRQTLGQGPEFLTYFQNEAQLEKSRLLSDRFSAERPKGSFSTLEIQRTEQGDSAMYLCASSPFWGATNEKLFFGSGTQLSVL.

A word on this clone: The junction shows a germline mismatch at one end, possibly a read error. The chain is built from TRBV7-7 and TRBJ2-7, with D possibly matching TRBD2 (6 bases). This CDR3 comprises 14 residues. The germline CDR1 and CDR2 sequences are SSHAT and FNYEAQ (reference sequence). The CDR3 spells CASSAVERVYEQYF. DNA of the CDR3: TGTGCTAGCAGCGCTGTAGAGCGGGTGTACGAGCAGTACTTC. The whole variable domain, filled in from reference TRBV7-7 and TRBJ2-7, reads GAGVSQSPRYKVTKRGQDVTLRCDPISSHATLYWYQQALGQGPEFLTYFNYEAQPDKSGLPSDRFSAERPEGSISTLTIQRTEQRDSAMYRCASSAVERVYEQYFGPGTRLTVT.

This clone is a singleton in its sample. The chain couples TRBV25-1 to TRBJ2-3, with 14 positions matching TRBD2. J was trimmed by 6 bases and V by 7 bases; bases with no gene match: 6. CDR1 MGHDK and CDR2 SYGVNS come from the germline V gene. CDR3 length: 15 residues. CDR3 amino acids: CASIRGTSGGDTQYF. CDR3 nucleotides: TGTGCCAGCATCCGCGGGACTAGCGGGGGCGATACGCAGTATTTT.

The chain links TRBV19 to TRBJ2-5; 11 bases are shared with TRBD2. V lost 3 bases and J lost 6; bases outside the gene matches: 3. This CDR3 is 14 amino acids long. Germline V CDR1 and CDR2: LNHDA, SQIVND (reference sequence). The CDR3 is CASSMTSGAKTQYF. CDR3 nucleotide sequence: TGTGCCAGTAGTATGACTAGCGGGGCGAAGACCCAGTACTTC.

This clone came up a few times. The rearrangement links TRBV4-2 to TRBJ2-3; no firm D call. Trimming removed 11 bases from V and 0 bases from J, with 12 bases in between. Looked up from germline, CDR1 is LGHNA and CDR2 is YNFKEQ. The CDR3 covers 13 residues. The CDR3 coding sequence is TGTGCCTCCTCCGAGGAGAGCACAGATACGCAGTATTTT. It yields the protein CASSEESTDTQYF.

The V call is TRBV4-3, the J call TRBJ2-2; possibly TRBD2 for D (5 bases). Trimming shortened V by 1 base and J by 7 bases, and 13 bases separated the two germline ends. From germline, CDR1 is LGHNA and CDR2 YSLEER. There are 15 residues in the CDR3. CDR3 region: CASSQAGRANGELFF. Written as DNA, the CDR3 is TGCGCCAGCAGCCAAGCGGGAAGGGCGAACGGGGAGCTGTTTTTT.

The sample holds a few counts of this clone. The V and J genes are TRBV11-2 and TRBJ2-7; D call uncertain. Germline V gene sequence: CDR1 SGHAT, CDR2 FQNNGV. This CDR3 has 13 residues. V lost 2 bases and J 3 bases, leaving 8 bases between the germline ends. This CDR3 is CASSLSDNYEQYF. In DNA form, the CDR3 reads TGTGCCAGCAGCTTATCAGACAACTACGAGCAGTACTTC.

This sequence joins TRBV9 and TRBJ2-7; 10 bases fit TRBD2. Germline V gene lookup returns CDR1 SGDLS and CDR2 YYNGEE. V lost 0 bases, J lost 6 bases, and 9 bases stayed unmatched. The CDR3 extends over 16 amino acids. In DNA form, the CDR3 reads TGTGCCAGCAGCGTAGCTCAGAGCGGGGGGGCGGGCGAGCAGTACTTC. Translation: CASSVAQSGGAGEQYF.

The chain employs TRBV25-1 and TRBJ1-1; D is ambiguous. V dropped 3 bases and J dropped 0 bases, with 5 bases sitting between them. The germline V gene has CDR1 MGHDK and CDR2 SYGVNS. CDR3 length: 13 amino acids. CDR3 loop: CASSDLLNTEAFF. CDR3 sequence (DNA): TGTGCCAGCAGTGATCTACTGAACACTGAAGCTTTCTTT.

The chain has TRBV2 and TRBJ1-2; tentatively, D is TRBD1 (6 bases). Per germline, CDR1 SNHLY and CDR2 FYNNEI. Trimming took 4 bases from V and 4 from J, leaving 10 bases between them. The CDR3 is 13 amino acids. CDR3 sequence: CASSGGRIYGYTF. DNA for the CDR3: TGTGCCAGCAGTGGGGGGCGAATCTATGGCTACACCTTC.

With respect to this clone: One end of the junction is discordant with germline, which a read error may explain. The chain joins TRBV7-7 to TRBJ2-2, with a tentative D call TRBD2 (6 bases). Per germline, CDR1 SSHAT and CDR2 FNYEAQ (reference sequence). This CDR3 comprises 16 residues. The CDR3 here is CASSVEGGGVPGELFF. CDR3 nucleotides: TGTGCTAGCAGCGTCGAAGGAGGAGGGGTACCCGGGGAGCTGTTTTTT.

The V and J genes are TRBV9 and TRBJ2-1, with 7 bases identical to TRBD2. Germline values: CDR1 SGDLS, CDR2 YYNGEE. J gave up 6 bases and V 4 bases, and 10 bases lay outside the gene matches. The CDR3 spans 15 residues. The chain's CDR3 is CASSIRDYLTNEQFF. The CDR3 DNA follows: TGTGCCAGCAGCATCCGGGACTACCTAACCAATGAGCAGTTCTTC.

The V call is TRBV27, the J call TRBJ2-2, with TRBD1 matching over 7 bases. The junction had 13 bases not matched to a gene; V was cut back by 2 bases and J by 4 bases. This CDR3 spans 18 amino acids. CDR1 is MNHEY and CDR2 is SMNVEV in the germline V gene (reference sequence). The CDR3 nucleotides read TGTGCCAGCAGTTTAATACTAGTTGCAGGGGGTGGCACCGGGGAGCTGTTTTTT. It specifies CASSLILVAGGGTGELFF.